The 29 T cell receptor beta chains listed next were all sequenced from one sample in a study of shared clonotypes between healthy human individuals (dated by TCRdb to 2020 to 2021). Library prep was done by the immunoSEQ multiplex PCR assay. TCRdb re-hosts the immuneACCESS table, in-frame sequences only. Its copies lack some clones; in the studies checked, an unresolved V gene accounts for under half of them, and the cause for the rest is not known. This sample has 85,000 to 100,000 clones in its table, and over 60% of those were observed once. The top ten clones comprise roughly 50% of the sample. Material for sequencing was memory CD8+ T cells sorted from blood. Explained via the paper, the cell subset or site label denotes: CD45RO+ cells pooled with CCR7-negative TemRA cells. These receptors were taken from a man aged 25 to 40 in good health.

This chain links TRBV11-3 with TRBJ2-1, with D unresolved. Germline assignment: CDR1 SGHNT and CDR2 YENEEA. The V gene lost 2 bases and the J gene lost 5 bases, with 7 bases spanning the gap. The CDR3 loop spans 13 amino acids. CDR3 bases: TGTGCCAGCAGCTTATCCAGTGACAATGAGCAGTTCTTC. Protein: CASSLSSDNEQFF. The entire variable domain, with the rest obtained from reference TRBV11-3 and TRBJ2-1, is as follows: EAGVVQSPRYKIIEKKQPVAFWCNPISGHNTLYWYLQNLGQGPELLIRYENEEAVDDSQLPKDRFSAERLKGVDSTLKIQPAELGDSAVYLCASSLSSDNEQFFGPGTRLTVL.

V and J are TRBV15 and TRBJ1-5, with 9 bases matching TRBD1. The CDR3 length is 15 residues. Losses at the gene ends were 2 bases for V and 7 bases for J; bases not matched to a gene: 6. Germline CDR1 reads LNHNV; CDR2 reads YYDKDF (reference sequence). CDR3 in DNA: TGTGCCACCAGCAGATACGGGACAGGGAAGCAGCCCCAGCATTTT. Its translation: CATSRYGTGKQPQHF.

This clone came up a few times. The chain couples TRBV6-5 to TRBJ2-3, with 12 bases fitting TRBD1. The CDR3 runs 15 residues. V lost 2 bases and J lost 6; bases outside the gene matches: 3. In germline, CDR1 is MNHEY, CDR2 SVGAGI. DNA for the CDR3: TGTGCCAGCAGTTACGGGACAGGGGGCATGGATACGCAGTATTTT. Translation: CASSYGTGGMDTQYF.

The chain is built from TRBV2 and TRBJ1-2, with D unresolved. The V gene lost 6 bases and the J gene lost 5 bases, with 7 bases spanning the gap. The germline V gene encodes CDR1 SNHLY and CDR2 FYNNEI. There are 11 residues in the CDR3. The CDR3 loop reads CASRVEYGYTF. The CDR3 region has the DNA TGTGCCAGCAGAGTAGAGTATGGCTACACCTTC. Together with reference TRBV2 and TRBJ1-2, the CDR3 gives the full variable domain: EPEVTQTPSHQVTQMGQEVILRCVPISNHLYFYWYRQILGQKVEFLVSFYNNEISEKSEIFDDQFSVERPDGSNFTLKIRSTKLEDSAMYFCASRVEYGYTFGSGTRLTVV.

This rearrangement joins TRBV15 to TRBJ2-3; TRBD1 matches 7 bases. The junction had 8 bases not matched to a gene; V was cut back by 2 bases and J by 3 bases. Per germline, CDR1 LNHNV and CDR2 YYDKDF (reference sequence). The CDR3 is 16 amino acids. The CDR3 DNA follows: TGTGCCACCAGCAGATCGGACAGGACCCAGACAGATACGCAGTATTTT. The encoded protein is CATSRSDRTQTDTQYF.

This sequence joins TRBV7-6 and TRBJ2-7; D is unclear. CDR1 and CDR2 (germline): SGHVS, FNYEAQ. This CDR3 spans 14 amino acids. V gave up 2 bases and J gave up 0 bases, with 8 bases separating them. In DNA form, the CDR3 reads TGTGCCAGCAGCTTACTGTCGGACTCCTACGAGCAGTACTTC. Protein: CASSLLSDSYEQYF.

V is TRBV27 and J is TRBJ2-1; TRBD2 aligns across 13 bases. The V gene end was trimmed by 7 bases and the J gene end by 7 bases; junction bases not matched to a gene: 13. CDR3 length: 17 residues. CDR1 is MNHEY, CDR2 SMNVEV, per germline (reference sequence). The CDR3 sequence is CASTTITAGLAGNEQFF. CDR3 sequence (DNA): TGTGCCAGCACCACGATCACTGCGGGACTAGCGGGAAATGAGCAGTTCTTC.

This clone was counted a few times. The rearrangement uses TRBV27 and TRBJ2-4; either TRBD1 or TRBD2 may supply D (6 bases each). Germline CDR1 is MNHEY and CDR2 is SMNVEV (reference sequence). The V end lost 3 bases, the J end lost 9 bases, and 15 bases lay between the germline ends. The length of the CDR3 is 14 residues. The DNA for the CDR3 is TGTGCCAGCAGTTTTGGGGGGCGGTCGGGCATTCAGTACTTC. Encoded protein: CASSFGGRSGIQYF.

The chain uses TRBV6-1 and TRBJ2-7; TRBD1 or TRBD2 may be the D gene (6 bases each). This CDR3 is 17 amino acids long. Per the germline V gene, CDR1 is MNHNS and CDR2 is SASEGT. The ends were cut back, 0 bases at V and 2 bases at J, with 17 bases in the middle. The CDR3 nucleotides are TGTGCCAGCAGTGAAGCTTTGGGGGGCCTATCTCCCTACGAGCAGTACTTC. The encoded protein is CASSEALGGLSPYEQYF.

In its sample, this clone was seen many times. A far larger clone is off by one base, so a read error is likely. This sample also contains other DNA sequences that code for the same CDR3. This chain uses TRBV28 with TRBJ2-7; D uncertain. The V and J ends lost 3 bases and 3 bases respectively, with 3 bases between them. The CDR3 totals 11 residues. CDR1 and CDR2 (germline): MDHEN, SYDVKM. The CDR3 DNA follows: TGTGCCAGCAGTTTTTACTACGAGCAGTACTTC. Amino acid sequence: CASSFYYEQYF.

The chain is built from TRBV6-5 and TRBJ2-5, with D perhaps TRBD1 (5 bases). The V gene's germline CDR1 is MNHEY and CDR2 SVGAGI. The CDR3 loop spans 12 amino acids. The CDR3 here is CACQDDRKTQYF. The CDR3 DNA reads TGTGCTTGTCAGGACGACAGAAAGACCCAGTACTTC.

The chain joins TRBV6-5 to TRBJ2-7; 8 nucleotides agree with TRBD2. The germline V gene encodes CDR1 MNHEY and CDR2 SVGAGI. Trimming cost V 6 bases and J 3 bases; bases outside gene matches: 7. The CDR3 extends over 14 amino acids. CDR3 sequence (DNA): TGTGCCAGCAGGCGCGAGCGGGAGAACTACGAGCAGTACTTC. Translation gives CASRRERENYEQYF.

In its sample, this clone was seen once. Other DNA sequences in the same sample also yield this CDR3. The J gene is TRBJ1-5, the V gene TRBV7-9; D is possibly TRBD1 (6 bases). CDR1 and CDR2 (germline): SEHNR, FQNEAQ (reference sequence). V was clipped by 5 bases and J by 6 bases, with 17 bases between them. The CDR3 loop spans 15 amino acids. The CDR3, as DNA: TGTGCCAGCAGCCCACGGGGGGGCGGCAGTCAGCCCCAGCATTTT. As protein: CASSPRGGGSQPQHF.

This clone was recorded a few times. The rearrangement uses TRBV5-1 and TRBJ2-7, with TRBD2 identical over 14 bases. The V gene end was trimmed by 4 bases and the J gene end by 6 bases; junction bases not matched to a gene: 12. Germline V gene sequence: CDR1 SGHRS, CDR2 YFSETQ. There are 17 residues in the CDR3. The CDR3 loop reads CASSGRTSGRLCGEQYF. In DNA form, the CDR3 reads TGCGCCAGCAGCGGTCGGACTAGCGGGAGGCTTTGCGGCGAGCAGTACTTC.

CDR3 protein: CASSQDLGGGSYNEQFF. The CDR3 DNA follows: TGCGCCAGCAGCCAAGATCTAGGAGGTGGCTCCTACAATGAGCAGTTCTTC. This chain uses TRBV4-3 with TRBJ2-1; TRBD2 is a possible D gene (5 bases). The V gene's germline CDR1 is LGHNA and CDR2 YSLEER. V was trimmed by 0 bases and J by 0 bases, leaving 12 bases between them. This CDR3 is built from 17 residues.

This clone was seen more than once but under ten times. J is TRBJ1-1 and V is TRBV19; D is uncertain. This CDR3 is 16 amino acids long. Germline CDR1 reads LNHDA; CDR2 reads SQIVND (reference sequence). The V gene lost 6 bases and the J gene lost 0 bases, with 17 bases spanning the gap. The CDR3 nucleotides are TGTGCCAGTAGCCCCTGGTCTAGTTCAATGAACACTGAAGCTTTCTTT. Its translation: CASSPWSSSMNTEAFF. Full variable domain (outside the CDR3, taken from reference TRBV19 and TRBJ1-1): DGGITQSPKYLFRKEGQNVTLSCEQNLNHDAMYWYRQDPGQGLRLIYYSQIVNDFQKGDIAEGYSVSREKKESFPLTVTSAQKNPTAFYLCASSPWSSSMNTEAFFGQGTRLTVV.

The chain has TRBV7-2 and TRBJ2-7; 7 nucleotides match TRBD1. Trimming at V came to 4 bases and at J to 2 bases, leaving 5 bases not matched to a gene. The CDR3 is 14 residues long. CDR1 is SGHTA, CDR2 FQGNSA, per germline. This chain's CDR3 is CASSSYRGPYEQYF. CDR3 nucleotide sequence: TGTGCCAGCAGCTCGTACAGGGGACCCTACGAGCAGTACTTC.

The chain is built from TRBV5-1 and TRBJ2-2; a possible D gene is TRBD1 (5 bases). Trimming removed 2 bases at V and 3 bases at J, with 8 bases between. CDR3 length equals 14 residues. Germline V CDR1 and CDR2: SGHRS, YFSETQ. The CDR3 nucleotides read TGCGCCAGCAGCTTACAGGTTCACACCGGGGAGCTGTTTTTT. Translating gives CASSLQVHTGELFF.

Turning to this clone: This sequence is one base from a far larger clone and is likely a read error. The V and J genes are TRBV13 and TRBJ2-7, with 12 bases fitting TRBD2. V trimming: 6 bases; J trimming: 4 bases; junction bases outside the gene matches: 7. Germline CDR1 is PRHDT and CDR2 is FYEKMQ (reference sequence). This CDR3 region has 15 residues. The CDR3 DNA sequence: TGTGCCAGCAGTGAAGCGACTAGCGGGAGTTACGAGCAGTACTTC. The encoded protein is CASSEATSGSYEQYF. Variable domain in full (rest from reference TRBV13 and TRBJ2-7): AAGVIQSPRHLIKEKRETATLKCYPIPRHDTVYWYQQGPGQDPQFLISFYEKMQSDKGSIPDRFSAQQFSDYHSELNMSSLELGDSALYFCASSEATSGSYEQYFGPGTRLTVT.

The chain carries TRBV4-2 and TRBJ2-7; 11 bases line up with TRBD2. Losses at the gene ends were 4 bases for V and 7 bases for J; bases not matched to a gene: 12. The germline gives CDR1 LGHNA, CDR2 YNFKEQ. The length of the CDR3 is 16 residues. The CDR3 here is CASSPLAGGSAGEQYF. In DNA form, the CDR3 reads TGTGCCAGCAGCCCTCTAGCGGGAGGTTCTGCGGGGGAGCAGTACTTC.

The V gene is TRBV28, the J gene TRBJ1-1, with 7 bases that match TRBD1. This CDR3 contains 14 residues. V was pared by 5 bases and J by 11 bases, with 14 bases of the junction left unmatched. CDR1 and CDR2 (germline): MDHEN, SYDVKM. The CDR3 DNA is TGTGCCAGCAGTATCTCTCGACAGGGTTGGTCGGCTTTCTTT. As protein: CASSISRQGWSAFF.

Only a few counts were recorded for this clone. The chain combines TRBV27 with TRBJ2-3; unclear D gene. The V gene lost 0 bases and the J gene lost 4 bases, with 5 bases spanning the gap. Germline values: CDR1 MNHEY, CDR2 SMNVEV (reference sequence). This CDR3 is 13 amino acids long. The CDR3 DNA follows: TGTGCCAGCAGTTTATCGTTGGCAGATACGCAGTATTTT. Amino acids: CASSLSLADTQYF.

CDR3 nucleotides: TGTGCCAGCTCCCAACTCTCTGGGGCCAACGTCCTGACTTTC. Its protein is CASSQLSGANVLTF. The rearrangement joins TRBV5-5 to TRBJ2-6; D gene unclear. V lost 7 bases and J 0 bases, leaving 8 bases between the germline ends. This CDR3 comprises 14 residues. Per the germline V gene, CDR1 is SGHKS and CDR2 is YYEKEE (reference sequence).

The rearrangement uses TRBV2 and TRBJ1-1; weak D call: TRBD1 (5 bases). Germline loops: CDR1 SNHLY, CDR2 FYNNEI. Trimming took off 4 bases at V and 0 bases at J, with 9 bases between the two ends. CDR3 length equals 14 residues. The CDR3 nucleotides are TGTGCCAGCAGTGGAGGGGCCCTGAACACTGAAGCTTTCTTT. Its protein is CASSGGALNTEAFF.

The chain employs TRBV13 and TRBJ2-7; no definite D call. The CDR3 length is 11 residues. Germline V CDR1 and CDR2: PRHDT, FYEKMQ (reference sequence). V lost 5 bases to trimming and J lost 5 bases, with 7 bases between them. This CDR3 is CASSLTDEQYF. As DNA, the CDR3 is TGTGCCAGCAGCCTGACGGACGAGCAGTACTTC.

The chain links TRBV6-1 to TRBJ2-7; D not resolved. The CDR3 is 15 residues long. V shed 4 bases and J shed 1 base, with 14 bases lying between them. Germline loops: CDR1 MNHNS, CDR2 SASEGT. CDR3 sequence: CASSVMVDRSYEQYF. The CDR3 DNA is TGTGCCAGCAGTGTTATGGTTGACCGATCCTACGAGCAGTACTTC.

The table lists this clone with a few counts. The V gene is TRBV28, the J gene TRBJ1-4; possibly TRBD1 for D (6 bases). CDR3 length: 15 residues. Germline CDR1 MDHEN, CDR2 SYDVKM. Trimming removed 2 bases from V and 4 bases from J, with 11 bases in between. CDR3 amino acids: CASSLAGALNEKLFF. CDR3 DNA: TGTGCCAGCAGTTTAGCGGGGGCGCTTAATGAAAAACTGTTTTTT.

This clone has only a few counts. The V call is TRBV6-4, the J call TRBJ2-3, with TRBD1 as a possible D gene (6 bases). CDR1 and CDR2 (germline): MRHNA, SNTAGT. V was clipped by 3 bases and J by 3 bases, with 10 bases between them. The CDR3 has 14 amino acids. The CDR3 DNA sequence: TGTGCCAGCAGTGAGGAAGGGGGTACAGATACGCAGTATTTT. This encodes CASSEEGGTDTQYF.

The chain couples TRBV9 to TRBJ1-1; possibly TRBD1 for D (5 bases). Germline assignment: CDR1 SGDLS and CDR2 YYNGEE. V was cut by 3 bases and J by 8 bases, with 20 bases left in between. The CDR3 loop spans 15 amino acids. This chain's CDR3 is CASSARDPLSSEAFF. As DNA, the CDR3 is TGTGCCAGCAGCGCCAGGGACCCCCTTTCGAGCGAAGCTTTCTTT.